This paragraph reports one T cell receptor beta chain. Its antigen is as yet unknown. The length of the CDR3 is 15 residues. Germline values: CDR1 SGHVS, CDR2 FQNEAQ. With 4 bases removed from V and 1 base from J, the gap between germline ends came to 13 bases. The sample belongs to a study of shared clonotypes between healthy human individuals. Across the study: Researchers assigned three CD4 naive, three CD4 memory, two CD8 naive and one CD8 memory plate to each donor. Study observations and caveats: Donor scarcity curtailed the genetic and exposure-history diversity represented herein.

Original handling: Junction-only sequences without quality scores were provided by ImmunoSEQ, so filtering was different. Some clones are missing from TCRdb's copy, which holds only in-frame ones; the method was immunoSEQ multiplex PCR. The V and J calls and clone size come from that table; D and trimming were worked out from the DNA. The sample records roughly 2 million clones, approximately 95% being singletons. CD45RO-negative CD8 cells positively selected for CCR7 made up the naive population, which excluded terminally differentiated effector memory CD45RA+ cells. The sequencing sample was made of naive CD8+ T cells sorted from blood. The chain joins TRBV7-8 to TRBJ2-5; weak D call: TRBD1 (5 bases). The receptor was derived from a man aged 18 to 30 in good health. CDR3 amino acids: CASSSQGWVQETQYF. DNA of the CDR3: TGTGCCAGCAGCTCCCAGGGATGGGTCCAAGAGACCCAGTACTTC.